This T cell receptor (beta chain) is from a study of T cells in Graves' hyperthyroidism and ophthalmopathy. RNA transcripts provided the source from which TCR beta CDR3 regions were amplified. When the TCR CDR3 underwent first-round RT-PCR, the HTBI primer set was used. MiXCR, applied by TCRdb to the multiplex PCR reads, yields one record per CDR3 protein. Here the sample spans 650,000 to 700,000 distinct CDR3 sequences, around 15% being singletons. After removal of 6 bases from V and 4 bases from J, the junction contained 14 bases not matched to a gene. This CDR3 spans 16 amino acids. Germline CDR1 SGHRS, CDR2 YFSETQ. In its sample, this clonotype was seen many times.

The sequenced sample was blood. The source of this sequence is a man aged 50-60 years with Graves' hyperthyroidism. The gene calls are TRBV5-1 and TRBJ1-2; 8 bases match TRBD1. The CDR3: CASNPLPGGAGYGYTF. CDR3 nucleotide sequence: TGCGCCAGCAACCCCCTACCAGGGGGCGCCGGCTATGGCTACACCTTC.